This TCR beta chain was captured in a study of Tregs in tolerant kidney transplant recipients. The method was immunoSEQ multiplex PCR; TCRdb's version includes in-frame clones alone and lacks a portion of them. The sample shows roughly 16,000 clones, over 50% of them seen only once. The germline gives CDR1 SGDLS, CDR2 YYNGEE. This CDR3 has 15 residues. The V end lost 4 bases, the J end lost 1 base, and 14 bases lay between the germline ends. Turning to this clone: Its antigen is unknown.

The receptor's source is a human donor in good health. Sequenced material: Tregs from blood cultured with allogeneic cells. The J gene is TRBJ2-5, the V gene TRBV9, with a possible D match to TRBD1 (6 bases). CDR3 sequence (DNA): TGTGCCAGCAGCCCCCGACAGGCACTCCAAGAGACCCAGTACTTC. Translation: CASSPRQALQETQYF.